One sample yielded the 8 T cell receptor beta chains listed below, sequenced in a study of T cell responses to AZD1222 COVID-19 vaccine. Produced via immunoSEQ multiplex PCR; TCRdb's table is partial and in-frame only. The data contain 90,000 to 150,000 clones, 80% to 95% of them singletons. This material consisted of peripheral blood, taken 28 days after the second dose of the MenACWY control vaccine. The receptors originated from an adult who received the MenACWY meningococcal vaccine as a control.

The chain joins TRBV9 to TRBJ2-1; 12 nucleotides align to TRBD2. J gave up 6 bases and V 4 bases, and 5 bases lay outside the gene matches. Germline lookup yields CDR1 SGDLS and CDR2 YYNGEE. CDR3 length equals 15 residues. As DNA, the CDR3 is TGTGCCAGCAGCAAAACTAGCGGGAGGAGCAATGAGCAGTTCTTC. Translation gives CASSKTSGRSNEQFF.

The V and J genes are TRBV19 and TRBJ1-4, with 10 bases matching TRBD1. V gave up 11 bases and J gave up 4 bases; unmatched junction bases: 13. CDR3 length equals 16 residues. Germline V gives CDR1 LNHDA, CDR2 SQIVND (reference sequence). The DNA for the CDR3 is TGTGCCGAGACCGGGACAGGGGTTGCGGATAATGAAAAACTGTTTTTT. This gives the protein CAETGTGVADNEKLFF.

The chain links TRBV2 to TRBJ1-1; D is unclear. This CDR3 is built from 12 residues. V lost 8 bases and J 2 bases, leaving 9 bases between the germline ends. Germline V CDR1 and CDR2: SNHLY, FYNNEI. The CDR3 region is CASLNTNTEAFF. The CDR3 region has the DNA TGTGCCAGCTTGAACACCAACACTGAAGCTTTCTTT.

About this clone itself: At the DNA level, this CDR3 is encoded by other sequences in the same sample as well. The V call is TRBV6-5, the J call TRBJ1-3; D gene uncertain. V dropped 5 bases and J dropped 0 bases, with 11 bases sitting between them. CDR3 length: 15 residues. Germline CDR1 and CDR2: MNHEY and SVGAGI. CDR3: CASSRGLSSGNTIYF. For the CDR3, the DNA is TGTGCCAGCAGTCGCGGGCTTAGCTCTGGAAACACCATATATTTT.

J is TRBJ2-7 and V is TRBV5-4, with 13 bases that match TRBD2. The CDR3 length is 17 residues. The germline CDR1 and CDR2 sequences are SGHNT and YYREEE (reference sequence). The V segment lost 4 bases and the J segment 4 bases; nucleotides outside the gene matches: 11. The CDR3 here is CASSTPGLAGLGYEQYV. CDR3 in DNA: TGTGCCAGCAGCACCCCGGGACTAGCGGGGTTGGGGTACGAGCAGTACGTC.

CDR3 DNA sequence: TGCGCCAGCAGCTTAGTCAGATTCGGGGAGCTGTTTTTT. This encodes CASSLVRFGELFF. The chain recombines TRBV5-1 with TRBJ2-2; the D is unclear. The V and J ends lost 2 bases and 7 bases respectively, with 9 bases between them. Looked up from germline, CDR1 is SGHRS and CDR2 is YFSETQ. The CDR3 covers 13 residues.

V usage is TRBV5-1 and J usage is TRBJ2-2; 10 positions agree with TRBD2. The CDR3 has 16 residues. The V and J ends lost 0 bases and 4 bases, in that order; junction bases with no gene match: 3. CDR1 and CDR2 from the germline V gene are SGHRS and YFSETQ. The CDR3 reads CASSLGSSGGTGELFF. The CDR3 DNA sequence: TGCGCCAGCAGCTTGGGTTCTAGCGGGGGCACCGGGGAGCTGTTTTTT.

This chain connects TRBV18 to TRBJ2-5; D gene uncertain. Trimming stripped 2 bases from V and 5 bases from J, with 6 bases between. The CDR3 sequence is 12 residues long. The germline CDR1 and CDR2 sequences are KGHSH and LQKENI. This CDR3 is CASSPGWETQYF. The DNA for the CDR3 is TGTGCCAGCTCACCAGGTTGGGAGACCCAGTACTTC.